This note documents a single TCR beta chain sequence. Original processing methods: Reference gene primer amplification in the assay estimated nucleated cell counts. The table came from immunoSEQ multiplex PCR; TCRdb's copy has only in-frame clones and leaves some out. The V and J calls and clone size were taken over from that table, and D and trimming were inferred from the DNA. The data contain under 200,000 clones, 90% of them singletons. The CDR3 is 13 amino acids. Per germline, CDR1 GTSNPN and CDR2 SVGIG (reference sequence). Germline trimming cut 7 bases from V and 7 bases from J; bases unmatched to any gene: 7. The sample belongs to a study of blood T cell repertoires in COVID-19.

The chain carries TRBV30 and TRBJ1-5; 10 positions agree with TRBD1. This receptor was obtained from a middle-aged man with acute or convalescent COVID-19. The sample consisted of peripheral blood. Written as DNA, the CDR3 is TGTGCCTATGCTGACAGGGGGCAACAGCCCCAGCATTTT. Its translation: CAYADRGQQPQHF.